The rows below give T cell receptor beta chains drawn from one sample of a study of naive and memory T cell subsets. Via MiXCR, TCRdb re-called the UMI-ligation and nested PCR reads, giving one row per CDR3 protein. In the table there are 17,000 or so distinct CDR3 sequences, just over 8.5% of which are singletons. Input material: central memory CD8+ T cells from blood. Source of these receptors: a human donor in good health. The CDR3 runs from the conserved cysteine through the conserved F or W. Each record gives: CDR3 length, J gene, D gene, clone size, V gene, CDR3 protein, CDR3 DNA. The D gene is left open where the match is weak. Rows may omit the clone size; those that give it use once, few, many or a size class.

cdr3_length: 12; j_call: TRBJ1-2; d_call: NA; clone_size: NA; v_call: TRBV7-9; cdr3_aa: CASSRGPYGYTF; cdr3_nt: TGTGCCAGCAGCAGGGGACCCTATGGCTACACCTTC
cdr3_length: 12; j_call: TRBJ2-7; d_call: TRBD1; clone_size: NA; v_call: TRBV12-3/TRBV12-4; cdr3_aa: CASNGDSHEQYF; cdr3_nt: TGTGCCAGCAACGGGGACAGCCACGAGCAGTACTTC
cdr3_length: 13; j_call: TRBJ1-2; d_call: NA; clone_size: many; v_call: TRBV19; cdr3_aa: CASSPGGIYGYTF; cdr3_nt: TGTGCCAGTAGTCCCGGCGGGATCTATGGCTACACCTTC
cdr3_length: 15; j_call: TRBJ2-3; d_call: TRBD2; clone_size: NA; v_call: TRBV6-2/TRBV6-3; cdr3_aa: CASRDPAGHTDTQYF; cdr3_nt: TGTGCCAGCAGAGACCCAGCGGGGCACACAGATACGCAGTATTTT
cdr3_length: 14; j_call: TRBJ2-1; d_call: NA; clone_size: NA; v_call: TRBV11-2; cdr3_aa: CASSLWARHNEQFF; cdr3_nt: TGTGCCAGCAGCTTATGGGCTAGGCACAATGAGCAGTTCTTC
cdr3_length: 18; j_call: TRBJ2-3; d_call: NA; clone_size: many; v_call: TRBV20-1; cdr3_aa: CSARDTWLRTTSTDTQYF; cdr3_nt: TGCAGTGCTAGAGACACCTGGTTAAGGACCACTAGCACAGATACGCAGTATTTT
cdr3_length: 14; j_call: TRBJ1-1; d_call: TRBD1; clone_size: few; v_call: TRBV12-3/TRBV12-4; cdr3_aa: CASSPGTGRTEAFF; cdr3_nt: TGTGCCAGCAGTCCCGGGACAGGGAGAACTGAAGCTTTCTTT
cdr3_length: 13; j_call: TRBJ2-7; d_call: NA; clone_size: NA; v_call: TRBV20-1; cdr3_aa: CSAWALAYGEQYF; cdr3_nt: TGCAGTGCCTGGGCCCTTGCGTACGGGGAGCAGTACTTC
cdr3_length: 14; j_call: TRBJ1-6; d_call: NA; clone_size: few; v_call: TRBV7-6; cdr3_aa: CASSANGVNSPLNF; cdr3_nt: TGTGCCAGCAGCGCCAACGGTGTAAATTCACCCCTCAACTTT
cdr3_length: 14; j_call: TRBJ2-7; d_call: TRBD1; clone_size: NA; v_call: TRBV6-5; cdr3_aa: CASSEGQVSGEQYF; cdr3_nt: TGTGCCAGCAGTGAGGGACAGGTATCGGGTGAGCAGTACTTC
cdr3_length: 14; j_call: TRBJ2-3; d_call: NA; clone_size: few; v_call: TRBV6-2/TRBV6-3; cdr3_aa: CASSTLRGSDTQYF; cdr3_nt: TGTGCCAGCAGTACCCTCCGGGGATCAGATACGCAGTATTTT
cdr3_length: 13; j_call: TRBJ2-7; d_call: NA; clone_size: few; v_call: TRBV27; cdr3_aa: CASSRSGPYEQYF; cdr3_nt: TGTGCCAGCAGCCGAAGCGGACCCTACGAGCAGTACTTC
cdr3_length: 15; j_call: TRBJ2-1; d_call: NA; clone_size: few; v_call: TRBV6-1; cdr3_aa: CASSEDQDNYNEQFF; cdr3_nt: TGTGCCAGCAGTGAAGACCAAGACAATTACAATGAGCAGTTCTTC
cdr3_length: 17; j_call: TRBJ2-3; d_call: TRBD2; clone_size: few; v_call: TRBV18; cdr3_aa: CASSETSGMGVTDTQYF; cdr3_nt: TGTGCCAGCTCAGAAACTAGCGGGATGGGGGTCACAGATACGCAGTATTTT
cdr3_length: 13; j_call: TRBJ2-7; d_call: NA; clone_size: NA; v_call: TRBV27; cdr3_aa: CASSFAVTYEQYF; cdr3_nt: TGTGCCAGCAGTTTTGCGGTAACCTACGAGCAGTACTTC
cdr3_length: 17; j_call: TRBJ2-3; d_call: NA; clone_size: NA; v_call: TRBV28; cdr3_aa: CASSVLHRAVSVDTQYF; cdr3_nt: TGTGCCAGCAGTGTTCTCCACAGGGCGGTTTCTGTGGATACGCAGTATTTT
cdr3_length: 14; j_call: TRBJ2-1; d_call: TRBD1; clone_size: NA; v_call: TRBV7-3; cdr3_aa: CASSVAGGSDEQFF; cdr3_nt: TGTGCCAGCTCCGTAGCAGGGGGAAGCGATGAGCAGTTCTTC
cdr3_length: 14; j_call: TRBJ2-7; d_call: NA; clone_size: many; v_call: TRBV9; cdr3_aa: CASSVWGDSYEQYF; cdr3_nt: TGTGCCAGCAGCGTGTGGGGTGACTCCTACGAGCAGTACTTC
cdr3_length: 18; j_call: TRBJ2-3; d_call: TRBD2; clone_size: many; v_call: TRBV27; cdr3_aa: CASSPLSGAISSTDTQYF; cdr3_nt: TGTGCCAGCAGTCCACTAAGCGGGGCCATCTCTAGCACAGATACGCAGTATTTT
cdr3_length: 15; j_call: TRBJ1-1; d_call: NA; clone_size: many; v_call: TRBV6-2/TRBV6-3; cdr3_aa: CASSYSLQGRTEAFF; cdr3_nt: TGTGCCAGCAGTTACTCCCTCCAGGGGAGAACTGAAGCTTTCTTT
cdr3_length: 16; j_call: TRBJ2-2; d_call: NA; clone_size: few; v_call: TRBV15; cdr3_aa: CATSRDRDPPTGELFF; cdr3_nt: TGTGCCACCAGCAGAGATCGGGACCCTCCCACCGGGGAGCTGTTTTTT
cdr3_length: 16; j_call: TRBJ2-1; d_call: TRBD2; clone_size: many; v_call: TRBV5-1; cdr3_aa: CASSWLRSGGRNEQFF; cdr3_nt: TGCGCCAGCAGCTGGTTAAGGAGCGGGGGGAGGAATGAGCAGTTCTTC
cdr3_length: 15; j_call: TRBJ1-2; d_call: NA; clone_size: few; v_call: TRBV19; cdr3_aa: CASTPRQGHPYGYTF; cdr3_nt: TGTGCCAGTACCCCCCGGCAAGGCCACCCCTATGGCTACACCTTC
cdr3_length: 14; j_call: TRBJ2-2; d_call: NA; clone_size: many; v_call: TRBV6-4; cdr3_aa: CASSRTREAGELFF; cdr3_nt: TGTGCCAGCAGTCGGACGAGGGAGGCCGGGGAGCTGTTTTTT
cdr3_length: 17; j_call: TRBJ2-1; d_call: NA; clone_size: many; v_call: TRBV4-3; cdr3_aa: CASSQDLWTPVSCEQFF; cdr3_nt: TGCGCCAGCAGCCAAGATCTCTGGACTCCCGTTAGCTGTGAGCAGTTCTTC
cdr3_length: 15; j_call: TRBJ1-1; d_call: TRBD1; clone_size: NA; v_call: TRBV7-8; cdr3_aa: CASSYGTGKPTEAFF; cdr3_nt: TGTGCCAGCAGCTACGGGACAGGGAAGCCCACTGAAGCTTTCTTT
cdr3_length: 16; j_call: TRBJ2-4; d_call: TRBD2; clone_size: NA; v_call: TRBV13; cdr3_aa: CASSYRLAESKNIQYF; cdr3_nt: TGTGCCAGCAGCTACCGACTAGCGGAGAGCAAAAACATTCAGTACTTC
cdr3_length: 18; j_call: TRBJ2-2; d_call: NA; clone_size: many; v_call: TRBV4-3; cdr3_aa: CASSQDRPTKLNTGELFF; cdr3_nt: TGCGCCAGCAGCCAAGACAGACCTACAAAGCTGAACACCGGGGAGCTGTTTTTT
cdr3_length: 14; j_call: TRBJ2-7; d_call: TRBD1; clone_size: few; v_call: TRBV7-9; cdr3_aa: CASSFSTGGYEQYF; cdr3_nt: TGTGCCAGCAGCTTTTCGACAGGGGGCTACGAGCAGTACTTC
cdr3_length: 16; j_call: TRBJ2-4; d_call: NA; clone_size: many; v_call: TRBV7-2; cdr3_aa: CASSPRGGAAKNIQYF; cdr3_nt: TGTGCCAGCAGCCCTCGCGGTGGGGCGGCCAAAAACATTCAGTACTTC
cdr3_length: 18; j_call: TRBJ2-7; d_call: TRBD2; clone_size: NA; v_call: TRBV20-1; cdr3_aa: CSASPPDGLAGVQGEQYF; cdr3_nt: TGCAGTGCTAGCCCTCCAGACGGGCTAGCGGGAGTTCAGGGCGAGCAGTACTTC
cdr3_length: 13; j_call: TRBJ1-5; d_call: NA; clone_size: many; v_call: TRBV12-3/TRBV12-4; cdr3_aa: CASSFSGGEPQHF; cdr3_nt: TGTGCCAGCAGTTTTTCAGGCGGGGAGCCCCAGCATTTT
cdr3_length: 15; j_call: TRBJ2-7; d_call: NA; clone_size: many; v_call: TRBV2; cdr3_aa: CASSDPRESSYEQYF; cdr3_nt: TGTGCCAGCAGTGACCCAAGAGAGAGCTCCTACGAGCAGTACTTC
cdr3_length: 19; j_call: TRBJ2-1; d_call: NA; clone_size: NA; v_call: TRBV3-1; cdr3_aa: CASSHDTTLGRANYNEQFF; cdr3_nt: TGTGCCAGCAGCCACGATACCACCCTGGGCCGGGCCAACTACAATGAGCAGTTCTTC
cdr3_length: 23; j_call: TRBJ2-1; d_call: TRBD2; clone_size: NA; v_call: TRBV27; cdr3_aa: CASGARRLGGVGTSGSTYNEQFF; cdr3_nt: TGTGCCAGCGGAGCTCGGCGATTGGGGGGAGTCGGGACTAGCGGGAGTACCTACAATGAGCAGTTCTTC
cdr3_length: 14; j_call: TRBJ1-1; d_call: NA; clone_size: many; v_call: TRBV7-2; cdr3_aa: CASSLGGAGTEAFF; cdr3_nt: TGTGCCAGCAGCCTGGGGGGGGCTGGGACTGAAGCTTTCTTT
cdr3_length: 16; j_call: TRBJ2-1; d_call: NA; clone_size: NA; v_call: TRBV5-6; cdr3_aa: CASSLAFRERDNEQFF; cdr3_nt: TGTGCCAGCAGCTTGGCGTTTAGGGAACGGGACAATGAGCAGTTCTTC
cdr3_length: 15; j_call: TRBJ2-1; d_call: TRBD2; clone_size: many; v_call: TRBV12-3/TRBV12-4; cdr3_aa: CASSFSSGRGNEQFF; cdr3_nt: TGTGCCAGCAGTTTTTCCAGCGGGAGGGGCAATGAGCAGTTCTTC
cdr3_length: 19; j_call: TRBJ2-5; d_call: TRBD1; clone_size: NA; v_call: TRBV29-1; cdr3_aa: CSVEAGTARQYSSQETQYF; cdr3_nt: TGCAGCGTTGAAGCAGGGACAGCACGCCAATATTCGTCCCAAGAGACCCAGTACTTC
cdr3_length: 14; j_call: TRBJ2-7; d_call: NA; clone_size: medium-sized; v_call: TRBV20-1; cdr3_aa: CSARDETETYEQYF; cdr3_nt: TGCAGTGCTAGAGATGAAACGGAGACCTACGAGCAGTACTTC
cdr3_length: 16; j_call: TRBJ2-3; d_call: TRBD2; clone_size: many; v_call: TRBV9; cdr3_aa: CASSALTSGFTDTQYF; cdr3_nt: TGTGCCAGCAGCGCCCTGACTAGCGGCTTCACAGATACGCAGTATTTT
cdr3_length: 17; j_call: TRBJ1-6; d_call: NA; clone_size: NA; v_call: TRBV27; cdr3_aa: CASSFGLQGILGSPLHF; cdr3_nt: TGTGCCAGCAGTTTTGGGCTGCAGGGGATATTAGGTTCACCCCTCCACTTT
cdr3_length: 19; j_call: TRBJ2-3; d_call: NA; clone_size: few; v_call: TRBV4-3; cdr3_aa: CASSQIILGTQGTEDTQYF; cdr3_nt: TGCGCCAGCAGCCAAATTATCTTGGGGACCCAAGGAACGGAAGATACGCAGTATTTT
cdr3_length: 13; j_call: TRBJ1-5; d_call: NA; clone_size: many; v_call: TRBV6-4; cdr3_aa: CASSEGSNQPQHF; cdr3_nt: TGTGCCAGCAGTGAGGGGAGCAATCAGCCCCAGCATTTT
cdr3_length: 17; j_call: TRBJ2-2; d_call: TRBD2; clone_size: medium-sized; v_call: TRBV19; cdr3_aa: CASSIDPSGTAGGELFF; cdr3_nt: TGTGCCAGTAGTATAGATCCTAGCGGGACTGCTGGGGGGGAGCTGTTTTTT
cdr3_length: 13; j_call: TRBJ2-5; d_call: NA; clone_size: medium-sized; v_call: TRBV12-3/TRBV12-4; cdr3_aa: CASTPPESETQYF; cdr3_nt: TGTGCCAGCACCCCCCCGGAGTCAGAGACCCAGTACTTC
cdr3_length: 14; j_call: TRBJ2-5; d_call: NA; clone_size: NA; v_call: TRBV24-1; cdr3_aa: CATSDTGSQETQYF; cdr3_nt: TGTGCCACCAGTGACACAGGAAGCCAAGAGACCCAGTACTTC
cdr3_length: 14; j_call: TRBJ2-7; d_call: NA; clone_size: NA; v_call: TRBV7-2; cdr3_aa: CASSLQPAAYEQYF; cdr3_nt: TGTGCCAGCAGCTTACAGCCCGCGGCCTACGAGCAGTACTTC